Presented here are 25 T cell receptor beta chains from one specimen sequenced in a study of T-cell memory formation after mild COVID-19. TCRdb reanalysed the 5' RACE reads using MiXCR and keeps one entry per CDR3 protein. The sample has approximately 65,000 distinct CDR3 sequences, around 10% seen once. The specimen sequenced was PBMCs or a T cell subset sorted from them (not recorded which). These receptors all come from a man between 18 and 29 years old who had mild COVID-19 (a few samples of this study predate the infection). Cell type and time point are not known.

The rearrangement joins TRBV5-1 to TRBJ1-1; TRBD1 matches at 7 bases. Germline CDR1 and CDR2: SGHRS and YFSETQ. The ends lost 9 bases at V and 3 bases at J; junction bases unmatched: 8. The CDR3 sequence is 13 residues long. The CDR3, as DNA: TGCGCCACCGCGGCCGACAGGGACACTGAAGCTTTCTTT. It specifies CATAADRDTEAFF.

This clonotype was picked up many times. V and J are TRBV7-6 and TRBJ2-5; 7 bases match TRBD2. The V gene's germline CDR1 is SGHVS and CDR2 FNYEAQ. The CDR3 has 13 amino acids. This CDR3 reads CASGNGGAETQYF. In DNA, the CDR3 is TGTGCGAGCGGGAACGGCGGGGCAGAGACCCAGTACTTC.

This clonotype has a handful of counts. The chain employs TRBV29-1 and TRBJ2-2; 7 nucleotides line up with TRBD1. CDR1 and CDR2 (germline): SQVTM, ANQGSEA. The ends lost 4 bases at V and 8 bases at J; junction bases unmatched: 7. There are 13 residues in the CDR3. Here the CDR3 DNA reads TGCAGCGTTGCTGAACAGGGGTTGGGGGAGCTGTTTTTT. It is translated as CSVAEQGLGELFF.

There are a few counts of this clonotype. The chain recombines TRBV5-1 with TRBJ2-1; 9 positions agree with TRBD2. The V and J ends lost 1 base and 4 bases, in that order; junction bases with no gene match: 6. The CDR3 has 16 amino acids. CDR1 is SGHRS, CDR2 YFSETQ, per germline. The CDR3 region is CASSLMGTSLYNEQFF. For the CDR3, the DNA is TGCGCCAGCAGCTTGATGGGGACTAGCCTTTACAATGAGCAGTTCTTC.

A few counts support this clonotype. The chain couples TRBV18 to TRBJ2-2; D unclear. Germline V gives CDR1 KGHSH, CDR2 LQKENI. V was trimmed by 3 bases and J by 8 bases, leaving 13 bases between them. This CDR3 region has 14 residues. CDR3 bases: TGTGCCAGCTCACCGTTGAGCTTCGAGGGGGAGCTGTTTTTT. It translates to CASSPLSFEGELFF.

This clonotype has more than one count but fewer than ten. The rearrangement uses TRBV20-1 and TRBJ1-6; no definite D call. The CDR3 length is 13 residues. Germline V gives CDR1 DFQATT, CDR2 SNEGSKA (reference sequence). Trimming took off 0 bases at V and 7 bases at J, with 7 bases between the two ends. The CDR3 DNA sequence: TGCAGTGCTAGAGACTCCTCAAATTCACCCCTCCACTTT. Translated: CSARDSSNSPLHF.

The chain is built from TRBV5-6 and TRBJ1-1, with TRBD1 identical over 8 bases. Germline CDR1 is SGHDT and CDR2 is YYEEEE. The CDR3 is 13 residues long. The trim removed 6 bases at V and 4 bases at J, leaving 5 bases unmatched. The CDR3, as DNA: TGTGCCAGCACCCTCACAGGGGGCACTGAAGCTTTCTTT. Residues: CASTLTGGTEAFF.

V gene TRBV11-1 combines with J gene TRBJ1-6; 8 bases align to TRBD1. Germline V lookup: CDR1 SGHAT, CDR2 FQDESV (reference sequence). Unmatched junction bases numbered 5, after V lost 5 bases and J lost 8 bases. The CDR3 runs to 14 residues. The chain's CDR3 is CASSPGGNYSPLHF. The CDR3 nucleotides are TGTGCCAGCAGCCCAGGGGGCAATTATTCACCCCTCCACTTT.

A few counts support this clonotype. V gene TRBV5-1 combines with J gene TRBJ2-2, with D perhaps TRBD1 (5 bases). Trimming removed 3 bases at V and 1 base at J, with 10 bases between. Germline CDR1 is SGHRS and CDR2 is YFSETQ. The CDR3 is made up of 15 amino acids. CDR3 sequence reads: CASSSGAVNTGELFF. The CDR3 DNA is TGCGCCAGCAGCTCTGGGGCGGTGAACACCGGGGAGCTGTTTTTT.

The table lists this clonotype with a few counts. Written as DNA, the CDR3 is TGTGCCAGCAGTTCGGGGGACAGTTTAAACATTCAGTACTTC. Its translation is CASSSGDSLNIQYF. The V and J genes are TRBV6-2 or TRBV6-3 and TRBJ2-4, with D maybe TRBD1 (7 bases). Trimming removed 4 bases from V and 6 bases from J, with 13 bases in between. The CDR3 runs to 14 residues. Germline values: CDR1 MNHEY, CDR2 SVGEGT.

This clonotype was recorded many times. V and J are TRBV6-6 and TRBJ1-2; 9 bases line up with TRBD1. The CDR3 consists of 14 residues. With V trimmed by 2 bases and J by 6 bases, 4 bases remained unmatched. Germline V CDR1 and CDR2: MNHNY, SVGAGI (reference sequence). CDR3 coding DNA: TGTGCCAGCAGTTACGCCGACAGGGGGGATGGCTACACCTTC. Protein sequence: CASSYADRGDGYTF.

Ten or more counts support this clonotype. The chain is built from TRBV7-2 and TRBJ2-5; a possible D gene is TRBD1 (6 bases). This CDR3 is built from 14 residues. V was clipped by 0 bases and J by 1 base, with 6 bases between them. CDR1 is SGHTA, CDR2 FQGNSA, per germline. Here the CDR3 DNA reads TGTGCCAGCAGCTTAGCGGGGGCCCAAGAGACCCAGTACTTC. Translated, it gives CASSLAGAQETQYF.

The rearrangement links TRBV5-1 to TRBJ1-6; D not certain. This CDR3 is built from 17 residues. Per the germline V gene, CDR1 is SGHRS and CDR2 is YFSETQ. Trimming took 1 base from V and 7 from J, leaving 18 bases between them. The CDR3 region has the DNA TGCGCCAGCAGCTTGTTTGTCCCCGGTCTGGGAAATTCACCCCTCCACTTT. It encodes CASSLFVPGLGNSPLHF.

This clonotype was detected a few times. V usage is TRBV6-5 and J usage is TRBJ1-1; D unresolved. CDR3 length: 13 amino acids. The V end lost 5 bases, the J end lost 3 bases, and 10 bases lay between the germline ends. Germline V gene data show CDR1 as MNHEY and CDR2 as SVGAGI. The CDR3 loop reads CASSPPGYTEAFF. The CDR3, as DNA: TGTGCCAGCAGTCCCCCCGGATACACTGAAGCTTTCTTT.

This clonotype has only a few counts. The J gene is TRBJ1-2, the V gene TRBV28; D gene unclear. V gave up 2 bases and J gave up 8 bases, with 12 bases separating them. CDR1 is MDHEN and CDR2 is SYDVKM in the germline V gene. The CDR3 runs 13 residues. CDR3 DNA sequence: TGTGCCAGCAGTTTAAGGAGTCCTGAGGGCTACACCTTC. Translating gives CASSLRSPEGYTF.

This clonotype has just a few counts. This chain connects TRBV7-2 to TRBJ2-2; tentatively, D is TRBD2 (5 bases). Germline V gene sequence: CDR1 SGHTA, CDR2 FQGNSA. Trimming took off 3 bases at V and 5 bases at J, with 13 bases between the two ends. The CDR3 sequence is 15 residues long. DNA for the CDR3: TGTGCCAGCAGCTTGGCGGGTCCCGGGACCGGGGAGCTGTTTTTT. Amino acids: CASSLAGPGTGELFF. The whole variable domain, filled in from reference TRBV7-2 and TRBJ2-2, reads GAGVSQSPSNKVTEKGKDVELRCDPISGHTALYWYRQSLGQGLEFLIYFQGNSAPDKSGLPSDRFSAERTGGSVSTLTIQRTQQEDSAVYLCASSLAGPGTGELFFGEGSRLTVL.

This clonotype was seen a handful of times. The J gene is TRBJ1-2, the V gene TRBV7-2; 9 positions match TRBD1. Germline CDR1 is SGHTA and CDR2 is FQGNSA. J lost 8 bases, V lost 3 bases, and 4 bases had no gene match. This CDR3 is built from 13 residues. CDR3 sequence (DNA): TGTGCCAGCAGCTTGGACAGGGGAAGCGGCTACACCTTC. Translating gives CASSLDRGSGYTF.

This clonotype was counted a few times. The rearrangement uses TRBV6-5 and TRBJ2-7; 8 bases are shared with TRBD2. The CDR3 length is 14 residues. The junction had 9 bases not matched to a gene; V was cut back by 6 bases and J by 5 bases. The germline gives CDR1 MNHEY, CDR2 SVGAGI. The CDR3 here is CASRPRGGLHEQYF. CDR3 DNA: TGTGCCAGCAGGCCCCGGGGGGGACTGCACGAGCAGTACTTC.

The V gene is TRBV24-1, the J gene TRBJ2-1, with 7 bases identical to TRBD2. The CDR3 consists of 13 residues. V gave up 7 bases and J gave up 10 bases; unmatched junction bases: 9. Germline assignment: CDR1 KGHDR and CDR2 SFDVKD. CDR3 in DNA: TGTGCCACCAGGGGGGGGGGAGGCGACGAGCAGTTCTTC. It is translated as CATRGGGGDEQFF.

This clonotype was seen ten or more times. This chain connects TRBV11-2 to TRBJ2-5, with D unresolved. CDR1 and CDR2 (germline): SGHAT, FQNNGV. This CDR3 is 13 amino acids long. Trimming pared 1 base from V and 3 bases from J, leaving 6 bases between. In DNA, the CDR3 is TGTGCCAGCAGCTTAGGCTTAGAAGAGACCCAGTACTTC. Its translation: CASSLGLEETQYF.

The chain has TRBV12-3 or TRBV12-4 and TRBJ1-6; D unclear. The ends were cut back, 3 bases at V and 5 bases at J, with 17 bases in the middle. The CDR3 has 17 residues. The CDR3: CASSLNWFSSNNSPLHF. CDR3 nucleotides: TGTGCCAGCAGTTTGAATTGGTTCTCCTCAAATAATTCACCCCTCCACTTT.

A few counts support this clonotype. The chain combines TRBV15 with TRBJ2-2; 12 nucleotides agree with TRBD2. Germline CDR1 reads LNHNV; CDR2 reads YYDKDF (reference sequence). The ends lost 0 bases at V and 0 bases at J; junction bases unmatched: 2. The CDR3 runs to 18 residues. The CDR3 region has the DNA TGTGCCACCAGCAGAGACCTAGCGGGGGGGACGAACACCGGGGAGCTGTTTTTT. Translation gives CATSRDLAGGTNTGELFF.

This clonotype has a handful of counts. This chain connects TRBV12-3 or TRBV12-4 to TRBJ1-2; 9 positions agree with TRBD1. The CDR3 has 14 amino acids. V shed 5 bases and J 8 bases; nucleotides not matched to a gene: 9. The CDR3, as DNA: TGTGCCAGCAGTCTCCGGACAGGGGCGATGGGCTACACCTTC. Translated: CASSLRTGAMGYTF.

On this clonotype itself: This may come from a read error, since a much larger clone is one base off. The chain combines TRBV24-1 with TRBJ2-1; 10 nucleotides agree with TRBD1. CDR1 and CDR2 from the germline V gene are KGHDR and SFDVKD. The CDR3 is made up of 18 amino acids. V dropped 4 bases and J dropped 6; count of bases not matched to a gene: 14. The CDR3 is CATSDRTPGTGACNEQFF. Here the CDR3 DNA reads TGTGCCACCAGTGACCGAACTCCCGGGACAGGGGCCTGCAATGAGCAGTTCTTC.

The gene calls are TRBV7-2 and TRBJ2-1; D not resolved. The germline V gene has CDR1 SGHTA and CDR2 FQGNSA. V shed 5 bases and J shed 0 bases, with 11 bases lying between them. The CDR3 extends over 15 amino acids. CDR3 region: CASSQARGSYNEQFF. The CDR3 DNA is TGTGCCAGCAGCCAAGCTAGAGGCTCCTACAATGAGCAGTTCTTC.